What follows are 6 T cell receptor beta chains derived from one specimen sequenced in a study of shared clonotypes between healthy human individuals (dated by TCRdb to 2018 to 2020). The library was obtained by the immunoSEQ multiplex PCR assay. TCRdb took over this immuneACCESS table, retaining in-frame rearrangements with V and J assigned. Such tables are incomplete; in checked studies, under half of the missing clones stem from an unresolved V gene, and the remainder is unexplained. Present in this sample are about 110,000 clones, 55% to 80% of which were seen just once. Approximately 23% of the sample is taken by the ten largest. Sequencing was performed on memory CD8+ T cells sorted from blood. Per the publication, the cell subset or site label means: CD45RO+ cells pooled with CCR7-negative TemRA cells. Every receptor here comes from a woman aged 25 to 39 in good health.

This clone was found once. This chain uses TRBV4-2 with TRBJ2-7, with 8 bases aligning to TRBD1. Germline loops: CDR1 LGHNA, CDR2 YNFKEQ. The CDR3 totals 15 residues. Germline trimming cut 3 bases from V and 0 bases from J; bases unmatched to any gene: 4. The CDR3 loop reads CASSHGQGTSYEQYF. CDR3 DNA sequence: TGTGCCAGCAGCCACGGACAGGGAACCTCCTACGAGCAGTACTTC.

This clone was counted a few times. Sequence at one end of the junction differs from germline and may be a read error. This CDR3 is also generated by other DNA sequences in the sample. The chain employs TRBV13 and TRBJ1-2, with 11 bases aligning to TRBD1. Germline loops: CDR1 PRHDT, CDR2 FYEKMQ (reference sequence). The CDR3 totals 14 residues. CDR3 in DNA: TGTGCCAGCAGCCTAGGGACAGGGGGTTATGGCTACACCTTC. Residues: CASSLGTGGYGYTF.

CDR3 coding DNA: TGTGCCAGCAGCTTACCTCCAGGGTTATACAATCAGCCCCAGCATTTT. Protein sequence: CASSLPPGLYNQPQHF. The chain couples TRBV7-8 to TRBJ1-5, with D possibly TRBD1 on 5 matching bases. Germline values: CDR1 SGHVS, CDR2 FQNEAQ. The germline V and J ends were trimmed by 2 bases and 3 bases, with 14 bases remaining between them. This CDR3 has 16 amino acids.

V gene TRBV28 combines with J gene TRBJ2-1; 10 bases line up with TRBD2. The V and J ends lost 2 bases and 8 bases, in that order; junction bases with no gene match: 12. The CDR3 spans 17 residues. Germline-derived CDR1 and CDR2 are MDHEN and SYDVKM. The CDR3 DNA reads TGTGCCAGCAGTTTAGGGACTATGAGCGGGAGGGCCCATGAGCAGTTCTTC. Its translation: CASSLGTMSGRAHEQFF. Using reference TRBV28 and TRBJ2-1 for the parts outside the CDR3, the full variable domain is DVKVTQSSRYLVKRTGEKVFLECVQDMDHENMFWYRQDPGLGLRLIYFSYDVKMKEKGDIPEGYSVSREKKERFSLILESASTNQTSMYLCASSLGTMSGRAHEQFFGPGTRLTVL.

The chain is built from TRBV28 and TRBJ1-5, with D possibly being TRBD1 (6 bases). The germline gives CDR1 MDHEN, CDR2 SYDVKM. Trimming stripped 8 bases from V and 0 bases from J, with 14 bases between. This CDR3 contains 15 residues. CDR3 bases: TGTGCCAGCTGGAAACAGGGTTCTAGCAATCAGCCCCAGCATTTT. Translated, it gives CASWKQGSSNQPQHF.

The genes are TRBV7-2 and TRBJ2-5; TRBD1 matches at 9 bases. CDR1 is SGHTA and CDR2 is FQGNSA in the germline V gene. The V and J ends lost 1 base and 5 bases, in that order; junction bases with no gene match: 11. This CDR3 region has 17 residues. CDR3 region: CASSLEASGQGIETQYF. CDR3 DNA: TGTGCCAGCAGCTTAGAGGCCTCGGGACAGGGAATCGAGACCCAGTACTTC.